This TCR beta chain comes out of a study of shared clonotypes between healthy human individuals. Study-level points and caveats: Larger richness was generally estimated for naive than memory subsets.

On this clone: The antigen remains unidentified.

The table came from immunoSEQ multiplex PCR; TCRdb's copy has only in-frame clones and leaves some out. The sample includes 1,500,000 or so clones, around 98.5% of them seen just once. The V gene's germline CDR1 is MGHRA and CDR2 YSYEKL. The CDR3 sequence is 14 residues long. V was trimmed by 1 base and J by 9 bases, leaving 13 bases between them. All of the donors resided in Nashville, Tennessee, and each was a Caucasian adult. The clonotype originates from a man aged 30 to 39 in good health. Specimen: naive CD4+ T cells sorted from blood. Indicated subset: CD45RA+ positively selected. The chain is built from TRBV4-1 and TRBJ1-5; D is unclear. CDR3: CASSQGSTAGPQHF. CDR3 sequence (DNA): TGCGCCAGCAGCCAAGGGTCGACCGCGGGGCCCCAGCATTTT.